The sequence of this T cell receptor beta chain was determined in a study of blood T cell repertoires in COVID-19. Study overall: T cells, B-cell-depleted T cells, or PBMCs provided the cDNA or gDNA that served as material.

Germline lookup yields CDR1 KGHSH and CDR2 LQKENI. The CDR3 length is 12 residues. V was cut by 2 bases and J by 8 bases, with 9 bases left in between. Data came from immunoSEQ multiplex PCR; TCRdb stores just in-frame clones and leaves some out. The table records 200,000 to 250,000 clones, more than 85% of them present only once. The J gene is TRBJ1-1, the V gene TRBV18; D not resolved. This receptor was obtained from a woman aged 45-60 years with COVID-19, enrolled during active disease. The material sequenced was peripheral blood. CDR3 in amino acids: CASSPYRVEAFF. Here the CDR3 DNA reads TGTGCCAGCTCACCATACCGAGTGGAAGCTTTCTTT.